This T cell receptor (beta chain) was sequenced in a study of spatial heterogeneity in lung cancer. Study summary: A unique TCR and UMI combination showed up more than ten times in raw reads, on average.

Trimming cost V 7 bases and J 0 bases, with 8 bases left between them. This CDR3 has 13 residues. The V gene's germline CDR1 is MNHNY and CDR2 SVGAGI (reference sequence). TCRdb recomputed calls from the 5' RACE reads with MiXCR, one row per CDR3 protein. The data hold about 43,000 distinct CDR3 sequences, with more than 20% observed a single time. This clonotype was seen repeatedly, ten times or more. Time point denoted: blood at routine non-recurrence follow-up after resection. The receptor was isolated from a female donor with early-stage non-small cell lung cancer. Material: PBMCs, obtained at follow-up. The rearrangement joins TRBV6-6 to TRBJ2-3; D is unresolved. Here the CDR3 DNA reads TGTGCCAGCATCCACGGAAGCACAGATACGCAGTATTTT. This encodes CASIHGSTDTQYF.